This TCR beta chain was obtained from a study of vaccination effects on CD4 cells after COVID-19. General study results and limits: Early post-infection timepoints were absent, and convalescent patients were few. Pronounced clonal contraction occurred in clones induced by infection and by vaccine late after vaccination.

Pools of viral peptides were used by the ViraFEST assay to expand antigen-specific CD4+ T cells ahead of sequencing. Following culture for around 10 days, CD4+ T cells were isolated. Participants were vaccinated with two doses of either the BNT162b2 or mRNA-1273 vaccine. Every well housed around 2.1 million PBMC, which grew in culture alongside around 11 IU/ml IL-2 and roughly 10 ug/ml peptides. CDR1 and CDR2 (germline): SGHKS, YYEKEE (reference sequence). CDR3 size: 16 residues. Trimming took off 6 bases at V and 4 bases at J, with 19 bases between the two ends. As regards this clone: Its antigen is not known.

Sequencing was performed with immunoSEQ multiplex PCR; in TCRdb, only in-frame clones are kept and a portion is missing. The table has 30,000 to 45,000 clones, approximately 82% seen once. The chain employs TRBV5-5 and TRBJ2-2; D perhaps matches TRBD1 (6 bases). This sequence was found in a human donor who received a COVID-19 vaccine. Some clones in this sample may be carry-over from other donors' samples. Sequenced material: CD4+ T cells from PBMCs cultured with HCoV-NL63 spike peptides, taken after COVID-19 vaccination. The CDR3 reads CASILDAGASTGELFF. DNA for the CDR3: TGTGCCAGCATTCTGGATGCAGGGGCGAGCACCGGGGAGCTGTTTTTT.